This T cell receptor (beta chain) is drawn from a study of regulatory T cells in long-lasting Graves disease. Germline V gene lookup returns CDR1 SNHLY and CDR2 FYNNEI. Trimming took 6 bases from V and 9 from J, leaving 12 bases between them. The CDR3 runs 13 residues. Time point here: persistent/refractory GD, antithyroid drugs over 5 years with positive TRAb. Construction of the TCR library relied on RNA isolated from PBMCs. The TCR beta library used iRepertoire HTBI primers with Arm-PCR amplification of CDR3. TCRdb independently ran MiXCR on the multiplex PCR reads; one entry per CDR3 protein. The sample records about 660,000 distinct CDR3 sequences, 25% to 35% being singletons.

The clonotype was recovered from a female donor with Graves disease. Sequenced here: peripheral blood mononuclear cells (PBMCs), sampled when the disease was refractory, from a patient treated with antithyroid drugs. The chain employs TRBV2 and TRBJ1-6; D might be TRBD1 (6 bases). CDR3 DNA: TGTGCCAGCAGGGACAGTGCAGGTTCACCCCTCCACTTT. It yields the protein CASRDSAGSPLHF.